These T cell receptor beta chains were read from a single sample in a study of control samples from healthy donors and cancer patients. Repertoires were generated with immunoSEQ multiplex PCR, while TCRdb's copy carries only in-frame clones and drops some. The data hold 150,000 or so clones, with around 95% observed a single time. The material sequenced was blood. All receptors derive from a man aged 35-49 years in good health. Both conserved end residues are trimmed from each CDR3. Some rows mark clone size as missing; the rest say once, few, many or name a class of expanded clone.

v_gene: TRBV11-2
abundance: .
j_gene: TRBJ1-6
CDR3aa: ASSLVSGGRSSYNSPLH

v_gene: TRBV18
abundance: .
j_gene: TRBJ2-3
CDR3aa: ASSPQGVSTDTQY

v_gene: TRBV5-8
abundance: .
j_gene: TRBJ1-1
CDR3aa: ASSLKNRGTEAF

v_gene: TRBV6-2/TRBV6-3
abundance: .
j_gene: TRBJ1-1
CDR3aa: ASSYSAEAF

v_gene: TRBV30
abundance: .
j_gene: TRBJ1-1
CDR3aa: AWVQGNTEAF

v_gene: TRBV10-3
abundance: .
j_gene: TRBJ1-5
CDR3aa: ATSVDLSNQPQH

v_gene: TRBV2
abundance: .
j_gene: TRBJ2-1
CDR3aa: ASSGTSYNEQF

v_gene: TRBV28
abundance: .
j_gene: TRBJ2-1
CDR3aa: ASRTPYNEQF

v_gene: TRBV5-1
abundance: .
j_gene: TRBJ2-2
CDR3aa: ASRLAGNTGELF

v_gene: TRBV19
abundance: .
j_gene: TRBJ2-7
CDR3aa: ASSIDWTGVEQY

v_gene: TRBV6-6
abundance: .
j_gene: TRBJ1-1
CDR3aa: ASPDRGHTEAF

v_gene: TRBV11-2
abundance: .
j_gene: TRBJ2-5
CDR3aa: ASSLAGGAALETQY

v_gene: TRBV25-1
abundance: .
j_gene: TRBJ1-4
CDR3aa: ASSPTQGGVREKLF

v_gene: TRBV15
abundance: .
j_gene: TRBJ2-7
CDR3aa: ATSRDLLWRQVTPEQY

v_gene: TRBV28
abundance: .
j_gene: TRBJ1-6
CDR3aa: ASSLKGGRNSPLH

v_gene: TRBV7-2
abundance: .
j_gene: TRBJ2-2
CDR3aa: ASSSGGVGTGELF

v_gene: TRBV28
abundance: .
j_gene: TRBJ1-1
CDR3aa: ASSLRLDTEAF

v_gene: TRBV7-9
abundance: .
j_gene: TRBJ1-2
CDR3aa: ASSLDAGTSGYGYT

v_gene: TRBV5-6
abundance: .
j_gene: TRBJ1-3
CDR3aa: ASSADRDYFGNTIY

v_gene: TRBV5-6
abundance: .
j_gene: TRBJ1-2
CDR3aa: ASSLGQGAPGYT

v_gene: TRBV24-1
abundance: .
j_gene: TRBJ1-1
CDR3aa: ATTTDSNTEAF

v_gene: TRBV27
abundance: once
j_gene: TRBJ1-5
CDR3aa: ASSSGLSRNQPQH

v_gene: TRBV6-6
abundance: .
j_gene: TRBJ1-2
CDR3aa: ASSSWTANYGYT

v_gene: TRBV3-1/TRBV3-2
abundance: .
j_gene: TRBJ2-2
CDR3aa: ASSQGLAGANTGELF

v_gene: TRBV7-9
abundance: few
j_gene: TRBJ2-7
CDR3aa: ASSPDSSYGYEQY

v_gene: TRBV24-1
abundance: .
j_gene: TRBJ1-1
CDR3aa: ATYPGGYGCTEAF

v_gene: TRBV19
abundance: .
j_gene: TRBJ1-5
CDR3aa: ASSWTSSNQPQH

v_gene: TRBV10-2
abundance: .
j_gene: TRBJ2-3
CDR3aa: ASSEPADTQY

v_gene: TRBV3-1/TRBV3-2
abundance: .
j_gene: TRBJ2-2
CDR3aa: ASSPRVAGALGELF

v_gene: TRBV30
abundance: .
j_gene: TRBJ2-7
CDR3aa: AWSTTPGQAL

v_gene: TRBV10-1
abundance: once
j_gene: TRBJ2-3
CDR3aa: ASSEMGLAGTSPDTQY

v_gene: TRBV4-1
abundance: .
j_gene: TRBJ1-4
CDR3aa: ASSHSVPGHRRTNEKLF

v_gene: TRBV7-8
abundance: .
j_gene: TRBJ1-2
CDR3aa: ASSRSTGRAYGYT

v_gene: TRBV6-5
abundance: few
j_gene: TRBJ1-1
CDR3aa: ASQRDALLQAF

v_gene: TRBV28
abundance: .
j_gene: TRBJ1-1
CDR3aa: ASTPGGRGTEAF

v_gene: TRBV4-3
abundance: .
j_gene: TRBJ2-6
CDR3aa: ASSQEAAGVRSGANVLT

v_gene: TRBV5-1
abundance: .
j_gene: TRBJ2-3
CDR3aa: ASSHARGKGTDTQY

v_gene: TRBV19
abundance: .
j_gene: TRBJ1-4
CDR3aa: ASSIARGVSATNEKLF

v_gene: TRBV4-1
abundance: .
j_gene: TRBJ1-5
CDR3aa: ASSLREQGDQPQH

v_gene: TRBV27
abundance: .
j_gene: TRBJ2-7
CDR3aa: ASSPQRGGTYEQY

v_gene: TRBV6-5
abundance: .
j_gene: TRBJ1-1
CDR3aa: ALKAELNTEAF

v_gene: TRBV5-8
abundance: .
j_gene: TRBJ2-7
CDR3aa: ASSIEQGFPPEEQY

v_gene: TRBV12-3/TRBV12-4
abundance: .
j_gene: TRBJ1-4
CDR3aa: ASSSGNEKLF

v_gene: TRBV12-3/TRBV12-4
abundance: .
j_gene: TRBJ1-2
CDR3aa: ASTQGGYYT

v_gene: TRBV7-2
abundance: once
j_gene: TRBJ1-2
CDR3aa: ASSPGTGYGYGYT

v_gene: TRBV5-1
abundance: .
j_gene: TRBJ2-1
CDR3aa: ASSFAQGNEQF

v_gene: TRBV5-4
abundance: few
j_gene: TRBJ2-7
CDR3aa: ASSLDAGGGSYEQY

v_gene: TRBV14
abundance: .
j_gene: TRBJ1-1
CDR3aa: ASARTGNTEAF

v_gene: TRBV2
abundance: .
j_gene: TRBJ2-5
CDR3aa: ASSANFGETQY

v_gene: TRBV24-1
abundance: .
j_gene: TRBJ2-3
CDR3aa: ATSDFRDHTDTQY

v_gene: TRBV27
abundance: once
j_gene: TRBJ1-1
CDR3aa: ASSYQGGLRYTEAF

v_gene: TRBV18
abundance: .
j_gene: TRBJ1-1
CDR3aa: ASSPWGVTEAF